This T cell receptor (beta chain) stems from a study of control samples from healthy donors and cancer patients. Profiling relied on immunoSEQ multiplex PCR, and the TCRdb table lists in-frame clones only, not all of them. The sample has around 200,000 clones; about 95% are singletons. This CDR3 contains 16 residues. The germline CDR1 and CDR2 sequences are SQVTM and ANQGSEA. The V and J ends lost 5 bases and 1 base, in that order; junction bases with no gene match: 12. V gene TRBV29-1 combines with J gene TRBJ2-3; 7 bases fit TRBD2. The TCR comes from a man aged 50-59 years in good health. Sequences were obtained from blood. The CDR3 loop reads CSVPQGLAVGTDTQYF. CDR3 in DNA: TGCAGCGTTCCCCAGGGCCTAGCGGTCGGCACAGATACGCAGTATTTT.